These 9 T cell receptor beta chains came from one sample sequenced in a study of cytomegalovirus exposure and HLA in healthy donors. Primers included in the PCR were 60 Vbeta and 13 Jbeta primers. The table came from immunoSEQ multiplex PCR; TCRdb's copy has only in-frame clones and leaves some out. The table has approximately 170,000 clones, 85% seen once. Sequencing was performed on PBMCs. These receptors were collected from a boy aged 2-15 years in good health and CMV-seronegative.

The V call is TRBV7-9, the J call TRBJ2-7, with 7 bases aligning to TRBD2. Germline values: CDR1 SEHNR, CDR2 FQNEAQ (reference sequence). The CDR3 totals 16 residues. J was trimmed by 7 bases and V by 5 bases; bases with no gene match: 17. CDR3 sequence reads: CASSRERFFGGSEQYF. For the CDR3, the DNA is TGTGCCAGCAGCCGCGAGCGGTTTTTTGGCGGGAGTGAGCAGTACTTC.

The V call is TRBV25-1, the J call TRBJ1-1; D uncertain. Germline lookup yields CDR1 MGHDK and CDR2 SYGVNS. V lost 3 bases, J lost 0 bases, and 11 bases lay in between. The CDR3 runs 15 residues. CDR3: CASSELEGLNTEAFF. DNA of the CDR3: TGTGCCAGCAGTGAGCTCGAGGGATTGAACACTGAAGCTTTCTTT.

A few counts support this clone. The chain employs TRBV19 and TRBJ2-3, with D uncertain. This CDR3 is 12 amino acids long. CDR1 and CDR2 from the germline V gene are LNHDA and SQIVND (reference sequence). V gave up 5 bases and J gave up 2 bases, with 5 bases separating them. The CDR3: CASSPSTDTQYF. DNA for the CDR3: TGTGCCAGTAGTCCCTCCACAGATACGCAGTATTTT.

The V call is TRBV27, the J call TRBJ1-1; D call uncertain. The length of the CDR3 is 14 residues. V dropped 2 bases and J dropped 1 base, with 8 bases sitting between them. Germline CDR1 and CDR2: MNHEY and SMNVEV (reference sequence). DNA of the CDR3: TGTGCCAGCAGTTTAAAGCCGAAGAACACTGAAGCTTTCTTT. The encoded protein is CASSLKPKNTEAFF.

The chain joins TRBV9 to TRBJ1-2, with TRBD1 as a possible D gene (6 bases). There are 14 residues in the CDR3. V shed 3 bases and J shed 0 bases, with 9 bases lying between them. Germline V CDR1 and CDR2: SGDLS, YYNGEE. CDR3 nucleotide sequence: TGTGCCAGCAGCGCCGACAGGACTAACTATGGCTACACCTTC. Its translation is CASSADRTNYGYTF.

This clone was detected only once. The V call is TRBV19, the J call TRBJ2-1, with a possible D match to TRBD2 (6 bases). Trimming pared 9 bases from V and 5 bases from J, leaving 23 bases between. This CDR3 spans 16 amino acids. Looked up from germline, CDR1 is LNHDA and CDR2 is SQIVND (reference sequence). The CDR3 spells CASSTAGRGNDNEQFF. DNA of the CDR3: TGTGCCAGCAGCACGGCGGGACGAGGGAATGACAATGAGCAGTTCTTC.

V gene TRBV28 combines with J gene TRBJ2-3, with 8 positions matching TRBD1. Germline trimming cut 6 bases from V and 1 base from J; bases unmatched to any gene: 15. The CDR3 spans 18 residues. The V gene's germline CDR1 is MDHEN and CDR2 SYDVKM. CDR3: CASSLQGAGVLGTDTQYF. The CDR3 coding sequence is TGTGCCAGCAGCCTCCAGGGGGCCGGGGTATTGGGCACAGATACGCAGTATTTT.

The V call is TRBV4-1, the J call TRBJ1-2, with D perhaps TRBD1 (6 bases). CDR1 MGHRA and CDR2 YSYEKL come from the germline V gene. V was pared by 3 bases and J by 4 bases, with 18 bases between. The CDR3 is made up of 16 amino acids. The CDR3, as DNA: TGCGCCAGCAGCCAGCGCCGGGACATACTCTTCTATGGCTACACCTTC. Amino acid sequence: CASSQRRDILFYGYTF.

The CDR3 DNA reads TGCAGTGTCTGGAGGGCGGAGACCCAGTACTTC. It codes for CSVWRAETQYF. This rearrangement joins TRBV20-1 to TRBJ2-5, with a tentative D call TRBD2 (6 bases). V was shortened by 7 bases and J by 5 bases, with 11 bases between the two germline ends. Germline V gives CDR1 DFQATT, CDR2 SNEGSKA (reference sequence). This CDR3 contains 11 residues.